This T cell receptor beta chain was recorded in a study of blood T cell repertoires in COVID-19. Study-wide context: The study drew acute and convalescent COVID-19 samples from the United States, Italy and Spain. The cDNA or gDNA used as material had been derived from T cells, B-cell-depleted T cells, or PBMCs.

The CDR3 loop spans 15 amino acids. Per germline, CDR1 LGHDT and CDR2 YNNKEL (reference sequence). Trimming pared 2 bases from V and 7 bases from J, leaving 14 bases between. Under the authors' procedure: For nucleated cells, counts were estimated from reference gene primer amplification. Produced via immunoSEQ multiplex PCR; TCRdb's table is partial and in-frame only. V and J calls and clone size come straight from that table; D and trimming were deduced from the DNA. Of more than 200,000 clones listed, 85% to 90% are singletons. The V and J genes are TRBV3-1 (or the pseudogene TRBV3-2) and TRBJ1-4; D is unclear. The receptor was isolated from a man at least 80 years old with acute or convalescent COVID-19. The material sequenced was peripheral blood. CDR3 nucleotides: TGTGCCAGCAGCCAAAATCTAATCGGCGGTGAAAAACTGTTTTTT. It translates to CASSQNLIGGEKLFF.